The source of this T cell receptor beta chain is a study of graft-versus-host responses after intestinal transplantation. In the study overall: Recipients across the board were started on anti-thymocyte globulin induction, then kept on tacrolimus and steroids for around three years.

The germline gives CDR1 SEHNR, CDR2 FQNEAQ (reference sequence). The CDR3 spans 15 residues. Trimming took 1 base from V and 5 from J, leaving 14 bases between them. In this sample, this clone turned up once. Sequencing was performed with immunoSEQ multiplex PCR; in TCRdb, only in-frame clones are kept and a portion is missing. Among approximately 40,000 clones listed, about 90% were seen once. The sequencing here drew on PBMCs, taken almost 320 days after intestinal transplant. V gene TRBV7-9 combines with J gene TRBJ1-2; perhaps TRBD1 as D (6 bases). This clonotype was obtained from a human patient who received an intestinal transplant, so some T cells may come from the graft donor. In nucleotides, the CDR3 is TGTGCCAGCAGCTTAGACGATCAGGGGATATATGGCTACACCTTC. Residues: CASSLDDQGIYGYTF.